What follows are 19 T cell receptor beta chains derived from one specimen sequenced in a study of blood T cell repertoires in COVID-19. Data came from immunoSEQ multiplex PCR; TCRdb stores just in-frame clones and leaves some out. Seen here are 150,000 to 200,000 clones, roughly 91% observed once, and the top ten hold roughly 2%. Material for sequencing was peripheral blood. These receptors originate from a man aged 18 to 30 with acute or convalescent COVID-19.

The rearrangement joins TRBV10-2 to TRBJ2-2, with TRBD2 matching 11 bases. The trim removed 0 bases at V and 0 bases at J, leaving 3 bases unmatched. This CDR3 region has 18 residues. Germline V gives CDR1 WSHSY, CDR2 SAAADI. The CDR3 loop is CASSESTGLAANTGELFF. CDR3 nucleotides: TGCGCCAGCAGTGAGTCGACGGGACTAGCGGCGAACACCGGGGAGCTGTTTTTT.

This chain uses TRBV5-6 with TRBJ2-7; D perhaps matches TRBD1 (6 bases). CDR3 length: 14 amino acids. V shed 4 bases and J shed 3 bases, with 14 bases lying between them. Looked up from germline, CDR1 is SGHDT and CDR2 is YYEEEE. CDR3 sequence: CASSADRFNYEQYF. CDR3 bases: TGTGCCAGCAGCGCAGACAGGTTCAACTACGAGCAGTACTTC.

The table lists this clone with a few counts. This rearrangement joins TRBV4-2 to TRBJ2-4; a possible D gene is TRBD2 (7 bases). Germline V CDR1 and CDR2: LGHNA, YNFKEQ. This CDR3 region has 17 residues. V dropped 0 bases and J dropped 5 bases, with 17 bases sitting between them. The CDR3 sequence is CASSQERGTTLENIQYF. In DNA, the CDR3 is TGTGCCAGCAGCCAAGAGAGGGGGACTACTCTTGAAAACATTCAGTACTTC.

The chain links TRBV25-1 to TRBJ1-6; the match to TRBD1 covers 7 bases. The CDR3 covers 16 residues. The germline V gene encodes CDR1 MGHDK and CDR2 SYGVNS. Trimming at V came to 2 bases and at J to 14 bases, leaving 15 bases not matched to a gene. CDR3 sequence reads: CASSEDSVTGNRALHF. Here the CDR3 DNA reads TGTGCCAGCAGTGAAGATTCCGTGACAGGGAATCGGGCCCTCCACTTT.

The chain recombines TRBV2 with TRBJ2-7; 8 bases agree with TRBD2. Germline CDR1 SNHLY, CDR2 FYNNEI. V gave up 6 bases and J gave up 5 bases; unmatched junction bases: 9. The length of the CDR3 is 14 residues. CDR3 sequence: CASRGLGIINEQYF. CDR3 DNA: TGTGCCAGCAGGGGACTAGGTATTATCAACGAGCAGTACTTC.

The chain combines TRBV5-6 with TRBJ2-2; 9 nucleotides line up with TRBD2. Germline CDR1 reads SGHDT; CDR2 reads YYEEEE. J lost 0 bases, V lost 5 bases, and 5 bases had no gene match. The CDR3 runs to 16 residues. The CDR3 loop is CASRFSGGPNTGELFF. DNA of the CDR3: TGTGCCAGCAGGTTTAGCGGGGGTCCGAACACCGGGGAGCTGTTTTTT.

The chain recombines TRBV11-2 with TRBJ1-1; no firm D call. CDR1 and CDR2 (germline): SGHAT, FQNNGV. Trimming took 4 bases from V and 3 from J, leaving 9 bases between them. This CDR3 region has 13 residues. This chain's CDR3 is CASSYGWDTEAFF. The CDR3 nucleotides are TGTGCCAGCAGCTACGGGTGGGACACTGAAGCTTTCTTT. The full variable domain, in which reference TRBV11-2 and TRBJ1-1 provide the parts outside the CDR3, is EAGVAQSPRYKIIEKRQSVAFWCNPISGHATLYWYQQILGQGPKLLIQFQNNGVVDDSQLPKDRFSAERLKGVDSTLKIQPAKLEDSAVYLCASSYGWDTEAFFGQGTRLTVV.

The chain is built from TRBV11-2 and TRBJ2-3; maybe TRBD1 (6 bases). V gave up 7 bases and J gave up 2 bases, with 13 bases separating them. CDR3 length: 14 amino acids. Per germline, CDR1 SGHAT and CDR2 FQNNGV. CDR3 sequence (DNA): TGTGCCAGCACCTCAGGGGTCCACACAGATACGCAGTATTTT. It is translated as CASTSGVHTDTQYF.

The J gene is TRBJ1-3, the V gene TRBV9; perhaps TRBD1 as D (6 bases). Germline V CDR1 and CDR2: SGDLS, YYNGEE. Trimming pared 4 bases from V and 0 bases from J, leaving 11 bases between. This CDR3 has 15 amino acids. The CDR3 DNA reads as TGTGCCAGCAGCCCACAGGGTAACTCTGGAAACACCATATATTTT. Translating it yields CASSPQGNSGNTIYF.

The CDR3 loop is CASSQIRTSGGTDTQYF. In DNA form, the CDR3 reads TGTGCCAGCTCACAAATCCGGACTAGCGGGGGCACAGATACGCAGTATTTT. The J gene is TRBJ2-3, the V gene TRBV18, with 12 bases lining up with TRBD2. CDR1 is KGHSH and CDR2 is LQKENI in the germline V gene. J gave up 1 base and V 4 bases, and 6 bases lay outside the gene matches. The CDR3 has 17 residues.

The rearrangement uses TRBV3-1 (or the pseudogene TRBV3-2) and TRBJ2-7; D perhaps matches TRBD1 (6 bases). The V end lost 3 bases, the J end lost 2 bases, and 8 bases lay between the germline ends. Germline-derived CDR1 and CDR2 are LGHDT and YNNKEL (reference sequence). The CDR3 has 13 amino acids. The CDR3 DNA reads as TGTGCCAGCAGCCACACAGGGACCTACGAGCAGTACTTC. Translating gives CASSHTGTYEQYF.

This chain joins TRBV4-2 and TRBJ2-7; the match to TRBD2 covers 9 bases. The CDR3 is made up of 16 amino acids. J was trimmed by 1 base and V by 3 bases; bases with no gene match: 7. From germline, CDR1 is LGHNA and CDR2 YNFKEQ. The CDR3 protein is CASSHFEAGGSYEQYF. The CDR3 DNA follows: TGTGCCAGCAGCCACTTCGAAGCGGGAGGTTCCTACGAGCAGTACTTC.

The CDR3 region has the DNA TGTGCCAGCAGCTTAGACCAGGGGTATAATTCACCCCTCCACTTT. Protein: CASSLDQGYNSPLHF. The chain has TRBV7-2 and TRBJ1-6, with D maybe TRBD1 (6 bases). CDR1 and CDR2 from the germline V gene are SGHTA and FQGNSA. Trimming shortened V by 1 base and J by 4 bases, and 8 bases separated the two germline ends. The CDR3 is 15 residues long.

The chain couples TRBV2 to TRBJ2-6, with 9 bases that match TRBD1. CDR3 length: 16 amino acids. The trim removed 2 bases at V and 3 bases at J, leaving 2 bases unmatched. CDR1 is SNHLY and CDR2 is FYNNEI in the germline V gene. CDR3 nucleotides: TGTGCCAGCAGTGAAAACAGGGGGCTTGGGGCCAACGTCCTGACTTTC. It is translated as CASSENRGLGANVLTF.

This clone was recorded only once. The chain links TRBV27 to TRBJ1-3; D possibly corresponds to TRBD1 (6 bases). Looked up from germline, CDR1 is MNHEY and CDR2 is SMNVEV (reference sequence). Trimming removed 2 bases at V and 1 base at J, with 9 bases between. The CDR3 is 15 amino acids. CDR3 DNA sequence: TGTGCCAGCAGTTTACGCAGGGGTTCTGGAAACACCATATATTTT. Its protein is CASSLRRGSGNTIYF.

This clone came up once. V is TRBV2 and J is TRBJ2-7, with 10 bases that match TRBD2. Germline values: CDR1 SNHLY, CDR2 FYNNEI. V lost 3 bases, J lost 5 bases, and 7 bases stayed unmatched. This CDR3 has 15 residues. The CDR3 spells CASSESSGSTNEQYF. CDR3 bases: TGTGCCAGCAGTGAGTCTAGCGGGAGTACCAACGAGCAGTACTTC.

This chain joins TRBV9 and TRBJ1-2, with unresolved D. CDR1 and CDR2 (germline): SGDLS, YYNGEE. V was trimmed by 4 bases and J by 4 bases, leaving 17 bases between them. The CDR3 totals 15 residues. In DNA, the CDR3 is TGTGCCAGCAGCCCCCGGTTTACCGATTCCTATGGCTACACCTTC. It encodes CASSPRFTDSYGYTF.

The rearrangement uses TRBV6-5 and TRBJ1-2; possible D gene TRBD1, 6 bases. This CDR3 is built from 15 residues. Germline V gene data show CDR1 as MNHEY and CDR2 as SVGAGI. Trimming stripped 5 bases from V and 4 bases from J, with 17 bases between. CDR3 sequence: CASSHRTENVYGYTF. The CDR3 coding sequence is TGTGCCAGCAGTCATCGGACAGAGAACGTCTATGGCTACACCTTC.

V gene TRBV6-5 combines with J gene TRBJ2-7, with D perhaps matching TRBD1 (5 bases). Germline V CDR1 and CDR2: MNHEY, SVGAGI. The CDR3 runs 15 residues. With 6 bases removed from V and 6 bases from J, the gap between germline ends came to 21 bases. The CDR3 loop reads CASSPPDTTRREQYF. DNA of the CDR3: TGTGCCAGCAGCCCCCCGGACACCACGAGACGCGAGCAGTACTTC.